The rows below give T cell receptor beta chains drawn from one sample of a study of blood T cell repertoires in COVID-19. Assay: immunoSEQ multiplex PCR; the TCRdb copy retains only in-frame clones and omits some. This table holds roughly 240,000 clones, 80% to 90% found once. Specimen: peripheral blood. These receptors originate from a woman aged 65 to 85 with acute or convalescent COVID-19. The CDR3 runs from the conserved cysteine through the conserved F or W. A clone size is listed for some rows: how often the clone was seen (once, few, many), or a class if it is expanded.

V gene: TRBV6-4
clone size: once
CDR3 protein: CASSDTGGGQPQHF

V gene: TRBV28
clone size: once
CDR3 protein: CASRSGVGSYNEQFF

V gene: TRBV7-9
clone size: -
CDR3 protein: CASSLMAVHTGELFF

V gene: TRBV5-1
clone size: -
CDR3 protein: CASRSLADSTDTQYF

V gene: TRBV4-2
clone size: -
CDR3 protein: CASSQEWTSGRTGELFF

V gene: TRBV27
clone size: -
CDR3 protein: CASSSSRSGGAVRDEQFF

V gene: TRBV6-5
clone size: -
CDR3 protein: CASFPIRTRLAEAFF

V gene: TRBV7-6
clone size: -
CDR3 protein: CASSLTSGGYEETQYF

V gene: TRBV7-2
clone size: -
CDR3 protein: CASSQDRANYGYTF

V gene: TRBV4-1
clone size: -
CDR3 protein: CASSPIGAGGPGETQYF

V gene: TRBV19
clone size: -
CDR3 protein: CASSLGRQETQYF

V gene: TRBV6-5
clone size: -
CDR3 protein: CASSYQGPNTEAFF

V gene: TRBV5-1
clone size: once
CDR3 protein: CASSLGQFMNTEAFF

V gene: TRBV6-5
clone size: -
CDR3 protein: CASSYSRDRYNSPLHF

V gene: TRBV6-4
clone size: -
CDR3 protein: CASSRQGADGYTF

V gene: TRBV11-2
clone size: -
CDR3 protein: CASSLDALPNSPLHF

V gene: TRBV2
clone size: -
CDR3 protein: CASRGHPQETQYF

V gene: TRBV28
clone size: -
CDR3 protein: CASSLGPDRGRNTIYF

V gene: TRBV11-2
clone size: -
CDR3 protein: CASSFMTGEKLFF

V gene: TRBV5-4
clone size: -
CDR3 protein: CASSSRLAGDMNEQFF

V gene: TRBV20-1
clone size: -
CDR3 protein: CSASYGKDQPQHF

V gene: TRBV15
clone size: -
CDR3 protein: CATSRDPGQGGDEQYF

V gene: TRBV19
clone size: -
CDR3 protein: CASSEGPYEQYF

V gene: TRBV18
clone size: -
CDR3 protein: CASSPSGHANTEAFF

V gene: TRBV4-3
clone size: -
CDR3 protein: CASSQEGAITTGELFF

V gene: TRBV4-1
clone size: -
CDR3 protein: CASSQGTGVGGEAFF

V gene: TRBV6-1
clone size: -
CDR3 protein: CASSEAGIKSGSPLHF

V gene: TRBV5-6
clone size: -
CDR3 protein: CASSPWGGAEAFF

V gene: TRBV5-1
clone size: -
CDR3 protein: CASSLWGDTSTDTQYF

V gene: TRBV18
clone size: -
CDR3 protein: CASSLGLGSHTDTQYF

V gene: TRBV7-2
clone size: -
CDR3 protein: CASSLVGTSAYNEQFF